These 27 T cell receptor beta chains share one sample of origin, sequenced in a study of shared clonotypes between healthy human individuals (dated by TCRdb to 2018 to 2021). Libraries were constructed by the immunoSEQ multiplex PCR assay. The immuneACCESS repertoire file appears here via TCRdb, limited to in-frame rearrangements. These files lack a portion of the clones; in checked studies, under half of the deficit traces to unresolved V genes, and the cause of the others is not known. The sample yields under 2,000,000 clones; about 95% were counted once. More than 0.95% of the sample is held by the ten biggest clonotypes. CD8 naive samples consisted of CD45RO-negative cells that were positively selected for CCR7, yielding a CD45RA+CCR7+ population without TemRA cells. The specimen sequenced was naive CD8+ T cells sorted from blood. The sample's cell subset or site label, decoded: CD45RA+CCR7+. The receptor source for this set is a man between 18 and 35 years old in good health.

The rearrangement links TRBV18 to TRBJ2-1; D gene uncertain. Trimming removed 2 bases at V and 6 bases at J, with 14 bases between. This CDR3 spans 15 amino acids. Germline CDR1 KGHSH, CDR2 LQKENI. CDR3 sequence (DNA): TGTGCCAGCTCACCAGAATCTCGGCTCAGCAATGAGCAGTTCTTC. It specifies CASSPESRLSNEQFF.

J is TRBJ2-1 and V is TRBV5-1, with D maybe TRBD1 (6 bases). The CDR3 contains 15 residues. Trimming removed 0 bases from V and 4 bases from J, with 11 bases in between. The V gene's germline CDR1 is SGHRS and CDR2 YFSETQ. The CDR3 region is CASSLEGEWYNEQFF. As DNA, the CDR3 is TGCGCCAGCAGCTTGGAGGGGGAGTGGTACAATGAGCAGTTCTTC.

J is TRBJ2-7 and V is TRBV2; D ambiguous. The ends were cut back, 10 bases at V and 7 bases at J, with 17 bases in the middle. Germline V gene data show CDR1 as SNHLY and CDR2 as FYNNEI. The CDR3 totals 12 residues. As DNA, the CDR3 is TGTGCCAAAAGTGCAGGTTACCAGGAGCAGTACTTC. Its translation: CAKSAGYQEQYF.

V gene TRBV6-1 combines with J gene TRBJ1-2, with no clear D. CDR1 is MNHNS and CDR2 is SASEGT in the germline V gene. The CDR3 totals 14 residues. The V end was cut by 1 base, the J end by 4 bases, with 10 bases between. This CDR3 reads CASSEDPASYGYTF. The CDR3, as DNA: TGTGCCAGCAGTGAAGACCCCGCCAGCTATGGCTACACCTTC.

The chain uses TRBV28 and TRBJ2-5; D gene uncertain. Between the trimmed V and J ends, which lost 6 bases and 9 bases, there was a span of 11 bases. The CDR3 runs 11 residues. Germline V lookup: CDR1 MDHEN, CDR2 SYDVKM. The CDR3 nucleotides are TGTGCCAGCAGCCGCGAGATGGCCCAGTACTTC. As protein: CASSREMAQYF.

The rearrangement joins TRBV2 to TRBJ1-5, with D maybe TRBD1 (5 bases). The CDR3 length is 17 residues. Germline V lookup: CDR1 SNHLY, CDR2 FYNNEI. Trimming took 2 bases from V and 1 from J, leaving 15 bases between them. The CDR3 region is CASSESGQGTSNQPQHF. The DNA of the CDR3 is TGTGCCAGCAGTGAAAGCGGGCAGGGCACAAGCAATCAGCCCCAGCATTTT.

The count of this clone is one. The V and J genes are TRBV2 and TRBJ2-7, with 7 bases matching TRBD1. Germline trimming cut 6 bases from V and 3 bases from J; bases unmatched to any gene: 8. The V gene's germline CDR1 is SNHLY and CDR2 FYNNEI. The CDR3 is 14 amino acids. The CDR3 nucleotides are TGTGCCAGCAGACGGACAGGCGCCATCTACGAGCAGTACTTC. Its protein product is CASRRTGAIYEQYF.

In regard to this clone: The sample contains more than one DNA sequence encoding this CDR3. CDR3 bases: TGTGCCAGCAGGGGACCGAGCACAGATACGCAGTATTTT. This gives the protein CASRGPSTDTQYF. The rearrangement links TRBV9 to TRBJ2-3, with D perhaps being TRBD1 or TRBD2 (5 bases each). CDR1 is SGDLS, CDR2 YYNGEE, per germline. Trimming removed 5 bases from V and 0 bases from J, with 7 bases in between. There are 13 residues in the CDR3.

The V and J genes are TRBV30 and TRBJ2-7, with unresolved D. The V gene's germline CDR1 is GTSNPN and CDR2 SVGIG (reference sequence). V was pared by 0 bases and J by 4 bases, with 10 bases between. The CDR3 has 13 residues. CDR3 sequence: CAWSVGIGYEQYF. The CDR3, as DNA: TGTGCCTGGAGTGTAGGAATCGGGTACGAGCAGTACTTC.

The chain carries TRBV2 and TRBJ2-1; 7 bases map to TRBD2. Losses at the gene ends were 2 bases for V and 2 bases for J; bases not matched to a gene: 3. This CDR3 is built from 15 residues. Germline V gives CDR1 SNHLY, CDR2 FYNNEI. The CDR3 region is CASSEFSGTYNEQFF. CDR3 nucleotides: TGTGCCAGCAGTGAATTCAGCGGGACCTACAATGAGCAGTTCTTC.

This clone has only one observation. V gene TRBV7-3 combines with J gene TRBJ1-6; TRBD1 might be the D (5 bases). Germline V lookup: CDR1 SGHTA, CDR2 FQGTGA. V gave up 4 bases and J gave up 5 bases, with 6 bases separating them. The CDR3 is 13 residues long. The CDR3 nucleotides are TGTGCCAGCAGCTCAGGGAATAATTCACCCCTCCACTTT. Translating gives CASSSGNNSPLHF. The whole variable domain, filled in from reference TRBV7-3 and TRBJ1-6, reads GAGVSQTPSNKVTEKGKYVELRCDPISGHTALYWYRQSLGQGPEFLIYFQGTGAADDSGLPNDRFFAVRPEGSVSTLKIQRTERGDSAVYLCASSSGNNSPLHFGNGTRLTVT.

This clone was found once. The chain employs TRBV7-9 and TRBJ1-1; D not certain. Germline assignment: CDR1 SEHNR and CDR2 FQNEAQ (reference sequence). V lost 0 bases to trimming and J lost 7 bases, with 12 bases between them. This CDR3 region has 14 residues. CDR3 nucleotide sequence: TGTGCCAGCAGCTTAGCGAATTCGGCAGATGAAGCTTTCTTT. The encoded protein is CASSLANSADEAFF.

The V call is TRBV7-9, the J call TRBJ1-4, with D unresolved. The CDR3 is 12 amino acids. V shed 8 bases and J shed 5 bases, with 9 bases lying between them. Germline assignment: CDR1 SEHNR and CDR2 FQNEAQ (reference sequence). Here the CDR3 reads CASVGLNEKLFF. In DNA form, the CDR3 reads TGTGCCAGCGTGGGCTTGAATGAAAAACTGTTTTTT.

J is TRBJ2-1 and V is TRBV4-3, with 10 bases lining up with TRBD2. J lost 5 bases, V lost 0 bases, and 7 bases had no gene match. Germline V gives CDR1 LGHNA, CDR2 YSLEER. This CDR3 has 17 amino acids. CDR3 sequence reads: CASSQDPGTSENNEQFF. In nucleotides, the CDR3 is TGCGCCAGCAGCCAAGATCCTGGGACTAGCGAAAACAATGAGCAGTTCTTC.

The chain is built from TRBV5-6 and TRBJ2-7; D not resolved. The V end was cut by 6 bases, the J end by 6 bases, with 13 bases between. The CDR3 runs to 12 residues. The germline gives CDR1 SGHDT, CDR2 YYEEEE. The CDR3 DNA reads TGTGCCAGCAATAACGACCGGACCGAGCAGTACTTC. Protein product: CASNNDRTEQYF. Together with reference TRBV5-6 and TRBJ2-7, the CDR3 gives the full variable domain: DAGVTQSPTHLIKTRGQQVTLRCSPKSGHDTVSWYQQALGQGPQFIFQYYEEEERQRGNFPDRFSGHQFPNYSSELNVNALLLGDSALYLCASNNDRTEQYFGPGTRLTVT.

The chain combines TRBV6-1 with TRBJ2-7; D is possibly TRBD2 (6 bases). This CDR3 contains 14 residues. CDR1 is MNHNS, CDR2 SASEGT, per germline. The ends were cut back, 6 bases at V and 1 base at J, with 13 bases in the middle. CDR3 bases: TGTGCCAGCAGATACCGGGACTCATCCTACGAGCAGTACTTC. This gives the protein CASRYRDSSYEQYF.

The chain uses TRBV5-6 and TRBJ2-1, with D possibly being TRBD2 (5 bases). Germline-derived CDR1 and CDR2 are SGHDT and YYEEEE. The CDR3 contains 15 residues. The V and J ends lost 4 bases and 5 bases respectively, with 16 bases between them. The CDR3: CASSHGPGLNNEQFF. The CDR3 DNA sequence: TGTGCCAGCAGCCACGGGCCGGGGTTGAACAATGAGCAGTTCTTC. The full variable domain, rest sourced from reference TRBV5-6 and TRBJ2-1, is DAGVTQSPTHLIKTRGQQVTLRCSPKSGHDTVSWYQQALGQGPQFIFQYYEEEERQRGNFPDRFSGHQFPNYSSELNVNALLLGDSALYLCASSHGPGLNNEQFFGPGTRLTVL.

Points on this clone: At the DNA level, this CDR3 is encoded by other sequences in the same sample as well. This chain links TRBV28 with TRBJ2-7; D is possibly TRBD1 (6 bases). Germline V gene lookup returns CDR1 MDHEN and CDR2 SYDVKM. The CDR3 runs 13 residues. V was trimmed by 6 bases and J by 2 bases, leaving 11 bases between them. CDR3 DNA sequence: TGTGCCAGCAGGCCTCAGGGGACCTACGAGCAGTACTTC. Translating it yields CASRPQGTYEQYF.

The CDR3 here is CASSVEQSGTGGDEQYF. Written as DNA, the CDR3 is TGTGCCAGCAGTGTAGAGCAGTCAGGGACGGGGGGGGACGAGCAGTACTTC. The rearrangement uses TRBV25-1 and TRBJ2-7, with 8 bases fitting TRBD2. CDR3 length: 17 residues. Per the germline V gene, CDR1 is MGHDK and CDR2 is SYGVNS. Trimming at V came to 4 bases and at J to 5 bases, leaving 16 bases not matched to a gene.

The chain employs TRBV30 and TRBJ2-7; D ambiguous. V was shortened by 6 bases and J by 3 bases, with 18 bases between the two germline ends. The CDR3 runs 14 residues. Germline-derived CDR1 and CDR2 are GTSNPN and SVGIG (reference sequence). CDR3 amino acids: CACRSSGPYYEQYF. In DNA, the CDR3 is TGTGCCTGTAGATCCTCCGGGCCCTACTACGAGCAGTACTTC.

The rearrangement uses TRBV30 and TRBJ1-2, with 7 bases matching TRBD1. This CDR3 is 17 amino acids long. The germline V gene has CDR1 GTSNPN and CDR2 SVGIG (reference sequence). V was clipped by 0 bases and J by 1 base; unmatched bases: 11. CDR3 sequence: CAWSVKGQFDYNYGYTF. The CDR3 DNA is TGTGCCTGGAGTGTAAAGGGACAGTTCGACTATAACTATGGCTACACCTTC.

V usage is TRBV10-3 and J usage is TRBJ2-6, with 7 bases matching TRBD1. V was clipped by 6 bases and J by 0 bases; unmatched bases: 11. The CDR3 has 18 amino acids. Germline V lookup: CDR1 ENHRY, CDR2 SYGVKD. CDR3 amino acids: CAIRPDRVLSSGANVLTF. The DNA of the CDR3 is TGTGCCATCAGACCCGACAGGGTATTGTCCTCTGGGGCCAACGTCCTGACTTTC.

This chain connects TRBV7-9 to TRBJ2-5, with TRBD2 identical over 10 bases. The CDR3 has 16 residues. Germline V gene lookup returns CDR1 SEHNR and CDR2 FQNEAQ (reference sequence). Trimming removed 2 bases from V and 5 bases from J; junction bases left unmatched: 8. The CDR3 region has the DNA TGTGCCAGCAGCTTATTCAGCGGGGGGGCCCGTGAGACCCAGTACTTC. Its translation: CASSLFSGGARETQYF. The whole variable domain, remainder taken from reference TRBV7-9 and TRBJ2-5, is DTGVSQNPRHKITKRGQNVTFRCDPISEHNRLYWYRQTLGQGPEFLTYFQNEAQLEKSRLLSDRFSAERPKGSFSTLEIQRTEQGDSAMYLCASSLFSGGARETQYFGPGTRLLVL.

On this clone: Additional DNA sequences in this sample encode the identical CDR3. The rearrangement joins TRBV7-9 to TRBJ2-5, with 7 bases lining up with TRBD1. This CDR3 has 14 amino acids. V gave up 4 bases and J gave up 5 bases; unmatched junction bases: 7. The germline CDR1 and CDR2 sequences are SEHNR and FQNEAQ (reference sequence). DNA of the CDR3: TGTGCCAGCAGCTCATCAGGGGGATGGGAGACCCAGTACTTC. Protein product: CASSSSGGWETQYF.

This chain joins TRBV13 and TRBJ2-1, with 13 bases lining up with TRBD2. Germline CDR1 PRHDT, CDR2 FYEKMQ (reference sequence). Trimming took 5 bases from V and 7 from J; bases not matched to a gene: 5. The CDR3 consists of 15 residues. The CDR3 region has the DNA TGTGCCAGCAGCCAACTAGCGGGGGGGCGAAATGAGCAGTTCTTC. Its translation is CASSQLAGGRNEQFF.

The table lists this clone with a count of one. CDR3 sequence reads: CASSQDLLGASGGARDIQYF. The CDR3, as DNA: TGCGCCAGCAGCCAAGATTTGTTGGGAGCTAGCGGGGGGGCCCGGGACATTCAGTACTTC. This rearrangement joins TRBV4-1 to TRBJ2-4; TRBD2 agrees at 12 bases. CDR3 length: 20 residues. The V and J ends lost 0 bases and 8 bases, in that order; junction bases with no gene match: 17. The germline V gene encodes CDR1 MGHRA and CDR2 YSYEKL.

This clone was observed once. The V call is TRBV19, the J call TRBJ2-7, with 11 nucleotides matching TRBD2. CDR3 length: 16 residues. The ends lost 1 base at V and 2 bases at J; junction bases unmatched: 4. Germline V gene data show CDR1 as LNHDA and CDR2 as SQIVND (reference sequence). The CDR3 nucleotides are TGTGCCAGTAGTATAGGACTAGCGGGATCGGCCTACGAGCAGTACTTC. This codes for CASSIGLAGSAYEQYF.